The 22 T cell receptor beta chains listed next were all sequenced from one sample in a study of T cell repertoires in cytomegalovirus infection. TCRdb re-called the reads through MiXCR, storing one row per CDR3 protein. Among about 900,000 distinct CDR3 sequences listed, about a third were seen once. For these receptors, no antigen is known. Material: cultured CD8+ T cells from PBMCs, obtained from culture after CMV antigen stimulation. The origin of the receptors is a human donor in good health (CMV status not recorded). Some clones in this sample may be carry-over from other donors' samples.

This chain joins TRBV5-5 and TRBJ2-1; the D gene is possibly TRBD2 (5 bases). V was clipped by 4 bases and J by 6 bases, with 14 bases between them. CDR1 SGHKS and CDR2 YYEKEE come from the germline V gene (reference sequence). The CDR3 contains 14 residues. The CDR3: CASSNGITGNEQFF. The CDR3 DNA is TGTGCCAGCAGCAACGGGATCACCGGCAATGAGCAGTTCTTC.

The chain recombines TRBV2 with TRBJ2-5, with 12 bases matching TRBD2. J was trimmed by 3 bases and V by 1 base; bases with no gene match: 15. The CDR3 runs 20 residues. Germline V gene sequence: CDR1 SNHLY, CDR2 FYNNEI. The CDR3 nucleotides read TGTGCCAGCAGTGAAGAGATGGAAAAGGGTTGGACTAGCGGGGAAGAGACCCAGTACTTC. Its translation: CASSEEMEKGWTSGEETQYF.

In regard to this clonotype: At one of its ends the junction is not consistent with the germline gene, which may arise from a read error. V usage is TRBV4-2 and J usage is TRBJ1-5, with unresolved D. The germline V gene encodes CDR1 LGHNA and CDR2 YNFKEQ. The CDR3 covers 16 residues. The CDR3 reads CASSEDDGFSNQPQHF. The CDR3 nucleotides are TGTGCCAGCAGCGAAGACGACGGATTTAGCAATCAGCCCCAGCATTTT.

This clonotype showed up many times. The V gene is TRBV7-2, the J gene TRBJ2-1; D is unresolved. V lost 6 bases and J 1 base, leaving 7 bases between the germline ends. The CDR3 runs 13 residues. The germline V gene has CDR1 SGHTA and CDR2 FQGNSA. The CDR3 region is CASRDTSYNEQFF. The CDR3 nucleotides are TGTGCCAGCAGAGACACGTCCTACAATGAGCAGTTCTTC.

The table lists this clonotype with a few counts. The V call is TRBV2, the J call TRBJ2-7, with TRBD2 identical over 8 bases. Germline V gives CDR1 SNHLY, CDR2 FYNNEI. The ends lost 5 bases at V and 3 bases at J; junction bases unmatched: 9. The CDR3 loop spans 15 amino acids. The CDR3 protein is CASSPPRGGDYEQYV. In nucleotides, the CDR3 is TGTGCCAGCAGTCCACCCCGGGGGGGAGACTACGAGCAGTACGTC.

The chain recombines TRBV6-8 with TRBJ2-1; D unclear. V was trimmed by 7 bases and J by 9 bases, leaving 10 bases between them. Germline V gene data show CDR1 as MNHGY and CDR2 as SAAAGT. The CDR3 extends over 11 amino acids. CDR3 DNA sequence: TGTGCCAGCAATTATGCCAGTGAGCAGTTCTTC. It translates to CASNYASEQFF.

The V call is TRBV6-6, the J call TRBJ2-2, with D possibly being TRBD1 or TRBD2 (6 bases each). Trimming took 2 bases from V and 1 from J, leaving 20 bases between them. The germline V gene has CDR1 MNHNY and CDR2 SVGAGI (reference sequence). The CDR3 spans 19 residues. The CDR3 loop reads CASSYSSWGAAKNTGELFF. The CDR3 nucleotides read TGTGCCAGCAGTTACAGCTCTTGGGGGGCGGCGAAGAACACCGGGGAGCTGTTTTTT.

The chain joins TRBV20-1 to TRBJ1-5, with D hard to call. CDR3 length equals 12 residues. Trimming shortened V by 7 bases and J by 2 bases, and 9 bases separated the two germline ends. The germline V gene encodes CDR1 DFQATT and CDR2 SNEGSKA (reference sequence). CDR3 in amino acids: CSEWWCNQPQHF. The CDR3 DNA reads as TGCAGTGAGTGGTGGTGCAATCAGCCCCAGCATTTT.

This clonotype was recorded a few times. This sequence joins TRBV4-1 and TRBJ1-4, with D unclear. The CDR3 is 15 residues long. The germline gives CDR1 MGHRA, CDR2 YSYEKL. The V gene lost 1 base and the J gene lost 0 bases, with 6 bases spanning the gap. CDR3 DNA sequence: TGCGCCAGCAGCCAAGGCCGTTCAACTAATGAAAAACTGTTTTTT. This translates into CASSQGRSTNEKLFF.

The V and J genes are TRBV7-9 and TRBJ2-2; 8 bases are shared with TRBD1. The CDR3 is made up of 19 amino acids. The V and J ends lost 5 bases and 3 bases, in that order; junction bases with no gene match: 17. The germline V gene encodes CDR1 SEHNR and CDR2 FQNEAQ (reference sequence). CDR3 sequence reads: CASSLVGERTGRYTGELFF. The DNA for the CDR3 is TGTGCCAGCAGCCTAGTAGGGGAGAGGACAGGGCGATACACCGGGGAGCTGTTTTTT.

A word on this clonotype: The junction and the germline gene differ at one end; a read error may be behind it. This chain links TRBV20-1 with TRBJ2-2; D might be TRBD2 (6 bases). Germline V lookup: CDR1 DFQATT, CDR2 SNEGSKA (reference sequence). The CDR3 is made up of 16 amino acids. The CDR3 DNA is TGCAGTGCTCGAGAGAGCCGGGAGACGTTTAACGGGGAGCTGTTTTTT. It translates to CSARESRETFNGELFF.

This clonotype was counted between two and nine times. The chain is built from TRBV4-3 and TRBJ2-1, with 8 bases that match TRBD2. The CDR3 loop spans 16 amino acids. V was clipped by 4 bases and J by 6 bases; unmatched bases: 11. Germline V gene sequence: CDR1 LGHNA, CDR2 YSLEER. The CDR3, as DNA: TGCGCCAGCAGCCCGAGCGCGGGACGGGGGGGCAATGAGCAGTTCTTC. Amino acids: CASSPSAGRGGNEQFF.

The chain links TRBV2 to TRBJ2-7; a possible D gene is TRBD2 (6 bases). Germline V gene sequence: CDR1 SNHLY, CDR2 FYNNEI. V lost 8 bases and J lost 3, with 11 bases in between. This CDR3 has 12 amino acids. The CDR3 loop is CASRGGYYEQYV. The DNA for the CDR3 is TGTGCCAGCCGCGGAGGGTACTACGAGCAGTACGTC.

The chain recombines TRBV28 with TRBJ1-2; 7 bases map to TRBD1. CDR3 length: 14 residues. Germline V CDR1 and CDR2: MDHEN, SYDVKM. After removal of 6 bases from V and 1 base from J, the junction contained 5 bases not matched to a gene. The CDR3 sequence: CASRETGSNYGYTF. Written as DNA, the CDR3 is TGTGCCAGCAGGGAGACAGGGAGTAACTATGGCTACACCTTC.

Only a few counts were recorded for this clonotype. CDR3 in amino acids: CASSLTRVILFF. CDR3 nucleotide sequence: TGTGCCAGCAGCTTAACGAGGGTAATACTGTTTTTT. The gene calls are TRBV7-3 and TRBJ1-4; D gene uncertain. Germline CDR1 and CDR2: SGHTA and FQGTGA. V was pared by 0 bases and J by 13 bases, with 9 bases between. This CDR3 contains 12 residues.

The J gene is TRBJ2-7, the V gene TRBV14, with 8 bases that match TRBD1. The length of the CDR3 is 15 residues. Germline CDR1 is SGHDN and CDR2 is FVKESK. J gave up 2 bases and V 4 bases, and 7 bases lay outside the gene matches. CDR3: CASSPLGQETYEQYF. The DNA of the CDR3 is TGTGCCAGCAGCCCTCTGGGACAGGAAACCTACGAGCAGTACTTC.

The chain has TRBV3-1 and TRBJ2-7; no definite D call. From germline, CDR1 is LGHDT and CDR2 YNNKEL (reference sequence). This CDR3 has 15 residues. Trimming shortened V by 4 bases and J by 5 bases, and 18 bases separated the two germline ends. CDR3 DNA: TGTGCCAGCAGCCCCCGAGTGATGAGCAGCGACGAGCAGTACTTC. It is translated as CASSPRVMSSDEQYF.

The sample holds a few counts of this clonotype. The chain employs TRBV4-3 and TRBJ2-3; 10 bases agree with TRBD2. CDR3 length: 17 residues. The germline V gene encodes CDR1 LGHNA and CDR2 YSLEER. V dropped 0 bases and J dropped 10; count of bases not matched to a gene: 13. CDR3 DNA sequence: TGCGCCAGCAGCCAAGATTACTACCTAGCGGGGGCCGGGTCGCAGTATTTT. It specifies CASSQDYYLAGAGSQYF.

The chain uses TRBV5-6 and TRBJ2-7, with D perhaps TRBD1 (6 bases). V lost 4 bases, J lost 4 bases, and 33 bases lay in between. The CDR3 contains 20 residues. CDR1 is SGHDT, CDR2 YYEEEE, per germline. The DNA of the CDR3 is TGTGCCAGCAGCCCCCGCCGGGACGGGTACGAGGACAGCGACCCGTACGAGCAGTACTTC. It yields the protein CASSPRRDGYEDSDPYEQYF.

V and J are TRBV6-5 and TRBJ2-5, with 9 bases matching TRBD1. CDR3 length equals 15 residues. J gave up 4 bases and V 4 bases, and 7 bases lay outside the gene matches. Germline loops: CDR1 MNHEY, CDR2 SVGAGI. CDR3 in amino acids: CASSWTGAGVETQYF. In DNA, the CDR3 is TGTGCCAGCAGTTGGACAGGGGCTGGGGTAGAGACCCAGTACTTC.

This clonotype was observed a handful of times. As DNA, the CDR3 is TGTGCCAGCAGCTTGGGGGGGGGAACAGCTTTCTTT. Protein sequence: CASSLGGGTAFF. This rearrangement joins TRBV7-9 to TRBJ1-1; TRBD1 might be the D (5 bases). V gave up 3 bases and J gave up 10 bases, with 12 bases separating them. Germline lookup yields CDR1 SEHNR and CDR2 FQNEAQ (reference sequence). The CDR3 runs to 12 residues.

This clonotype was picked up a small number of times. This chain joins TRBV28 and TRBJ1-2; TRBD1 matches 7 bases. J gave up 4 bases and V 5 bases, and 13 bases lay outside the gene matches. The CDR3 has 16 amino acids. From germline, CDR1 is MDHEN and CDR2 SYDVKM. CDR3 bases: TGTGCCAGCAGTACCTCACCGCGGACAGGCCGCTATGGCTACACCTTC. Protein: CASSTSPRTGRYGYTF.